This T cell receptor (beta chain) was sequenced during a study of CD8 T cells in ankylosing spondylitis. Study conclusions and caveats: Characteristic, it appeared, of ankylosing spondylitis blood was a TCR beta motif of several highly homologous variants. Some motif variants had been reported before (in reactive arthritis synovial fluid and blood).

For this clonotype: As yet, its antigen is unknown.

In making TCR beta libraries, quantitative 5'-RACE with molecular barcodes was used. TCRdb re-called the 5' RACE reads with MiXCR, one entry per CDR3 protein. Here the sample spans some 700,000 distinct CDR3 sequences, around a fifth being singletons. CDR3 length equals 14 residues. Per the germline V gene, CDR1 is SEHNR and CDR2 is FQNEAQ (reference sequence). The J segment lost 2 bases and the V segment lost 5 bases, leaving 4 bases of the junction unmatched. The sequenced sample consisted of blood, either unsorted or a sorted T cell fraction (not recorded which). This TCR was recovered from a male donor with ankylosing spondylitis. The rearrangement links TRBV7-9 to TRBJ1-2; 8 bases fit TRBD1. The CDR3: CASSTDRVNYGYTF. CDR3 in DNA: TGTGCCAGCAGCACGGACAGGGTAAACTATGGCTACACCTTC.